This TCR beta chain derives from a study of molecular identifiers for immune sequencing clone quantification. Study overall: Across replicate runs, RNA obtained from 20,000 or 100,000 naive CD8 cells was divided into five, with four undergoing sequencing. Study-level points and caveats: Jurkat TCR RNA that was spiked in from one cell was reportedly detectable among under 1.2 million naive cells. Barcode sharing among identical TCR molecules could make large clones appear smaller.

This clonotype was counted ten times or more. No antigen is known for it. Bulk TCR libraries used previously described methods and listed TCR primers. TCRdb redid the calling of the PCR reads with MiXCR, one entry per CDR3 protein. Of around 470,000 distinct CDR3 sequences detected, around 23% appear once; the ten largest clones hold about 0.75%. The V gene's germline CDR1 is MNHEY and CDR2 SMNVEV (reference sequence). The V and J ends lost 5 bases and 1 base, in that order; junction bases with no gene match: 15. The CDR3 extends over 18 amino acids. What was sequenced was naive CD8+ T cells from blood, with Jurkat cell RNA spiked in. The subset was: FACS-sorted CD8+CD4-CCR7+CD45RA+ naive T cells. The chain couples TRBV27 to TRBJ1-1; 8 nucleotides match TRBD1. The receptor's source is a human donor in good health. Some libraries in this study had Jurkat cell RNA spiked in. Here the CDR3 DNA reads TGTGCCAGCAGTCTCTCTGGACAGGGCCTACCTAAGAACACTGAAGCTTTCTTT. Translated: CASSLSGQGLPKNTEAFF.